A selection of T cell receptor beta chains follows, all from one sample in a study of OX40 agonist ivuxolimab in advanced cancers. The protocol was immunoSEQ multiplex PCR, while the TCRdb copy is restricted to in-frame clones and leaves out a portion. The top ten clones hold around an eighth of a sample with some 41,000 clones, nearly 90% of them seen once. This specimen was CD4+ or CD8+ T cells sorted from blood, taken in a trial of the OX40 agonist ivuxolimab. These receptors all come from an adult with an advanced solid tumor such as melanoma, head and neck, liver or kidney cancer. CDR3s include the opening cysteine and the closing phenylalanine or tryptophan. The D gene is left open where the match is weak. Clone size is given for some rows only: seen once, a few or many times, or a class if the clone is expanded.

j_call d_call clone_size v_call cdr3_aa cdr3_nt
TRBJ2-1 - - TRBV6-1 CASSEATRWGSQYNEQFF TGTGCCAGCAGTGAAGCGACCCGGTGGGGTTCCCAATACAATGAGCAGTTCTTC
TRBJ2-7 TRBD1 once TRBV4-1 CASSQARQGVYEQYF TGCGCCAGCAGCCAAGCCCGACAGGGGGTTTACGAGCAGTACTTC
TRBJ2-2 TRBD2 - TRBV30 CAWTSGRAGTGELFF TGTGCCTGGACTAGCGGGAGGGCGGGCACCGGGGAGCTGTTTTTT
TRBJ1-1 - - TRBV18 CASSVRDSNTEAFF TGTGCCAGCTCAGTCCGGGACTCGAACACTGAAGCTTTCTTT
TRBJ1-5 TRBD1 few TRBV19 CASNSPLTGAGINQPQHF TGTGCCAGTAATTCCCCACTGACAGGGGCAGGTATCAATCAGCCCCAGCATTTT
TRBJ1-2 - few TRBV28 CASSQSSGGDYGYTF TGTGCCAGCAGTCAAAGTTCCGGCGGGGACTATGGCTACACCTTC
TRBJ2-1 - - TRBV7-7 CASSLYGPPGEQFF TGTGCTAGCAGCTTATATGGACCGCCTGGTGAGCAGTTCTTC
TRBJ2-6 - - TRBV6-4 CASGAGTGANVLTF TGTGCCAGCGGGGCAGGGACTGGGGCCAACGTCCTGACTTTC
TRBJ2-2 - once TRBV5-6 CASSLEPLPTGELFF TGTGCCAGCAGCTTGGAACCCCTTCCCACCGGGGAGCTGTTTTTT
TRBJ1-1 - - TRBV18 CASSPKTGFEAFF TGTGCCAGCTCACCCAAAACAGGCTTTGAAGCTTTCTTT
TRBJ2-7 - once TRBV5-1 CASSLAGTQNYEQYF TGCGCCAGCAGCTTGGCCGGGACACAAAACTACGAGCAGTACTTC
TRBJ2-6 TRBD2 once TRBV5-6 CASSLRTSGNSGANVLTF TGTGCCAGCAGCTTACGGACTAGCGGAAACTCTGGGGCCAACGTCCTGACTTTC
TRBJ2-1 - few TRBV28 CASSLYREQFF TGTGCCAGCAGTTTATATCGGGAGCAGTTCTTC
TRBJ2-3 - - TRBV19 CASSTRRGAGRDTQYF TGTGCCAGTAGTACCCGGAGGGGGGCGGGAAGAGATACGCAGTATTTT
TRBJ1-2 - - TRBV19 CASEDSNYGYTF TGTGCCAGTGAGGACAGTAACTATGGCTACACCTTC
TRBJ1-1 - - TRBV7-3 CASSLSGSNTEAFF TGTGCCAGCAGCTTATCAGGGTCGAACACTGAAGCTTTCTTT
TRBJ2-3 TRBD2 - TRBV7-3 CASSFSSGSGTDTQYF TGTGCCAGCAGCTTCTCTAGCGGGAGCGGCACAGATACGCAGTATTTT
TRBJ2-1 TRBD2 - TRBV5-1 CASKPGLAPSSYNEQFF TGCGCCAGCAAACCGGGACTAGCCCCTAGCTCCTACAATGAGCAGTTCTTC
TRBJ2-1 TRBD1 once TRBV28 CASSQVGQGGYNEQFF TGTGCCAGCAGTCAAGTCGGACAGGGGGGCTACAATGAGCAGTTCTTC
TRBJ1-4 TRBD1 - TRBV5-1 CASSTGQGQEKLFF TGCGCCAGCAGCACGGGACAGGGGCAGGAAAAACTGTTTTTT
TRBJ1-2 TRBD1 - TRBV6-6 CASRASGTGDYGYTF TGTGCCAGCAGGGCCTCCGGGACAGGGGACTATGGCTACACCTTC
TRBJ1-2 - - TRBV9 CASQAGGGRDYGYTF TGTGCCAGCCAAGCGGGAGGAGGCAGGGACTATGGCTACACCTTC
TRBJ2-5 - - TRBV7-9 CASSFSGGRETQYF TGTGCCAGCAGCTTTTCTGGTGGACGGGAGACCCAGTACTTC
TRBJ2-1 - - TRBV4-1 CASSQVGSGLSYNEQFF TGCGCCAGCAGCCAAGTTGGGAGCGGGCTTTCCTACAATGAGCAGTTCTTC
TRBJ2-7 TRBD1 medium-sized TRBV4-2 CASSQDSLTGIYEQYF TGTGCCAGCAGCCAAGATTCCCTGACAGGGATCTACGAGCAGTACTTC
TRBJ2-7 TRBD1 - TRBV27 CASRRTGGWYEQYF TGTGCCAGCAGACGGACAGGGGGCTGGTACGAGCAGTACTTC
TRBJ2-5 - - TRBV5-1 CASSPRGWETQYF TGCGCCAGCAGCCCCCGGGGGTGGGAGACCCAGTACTTC
TRBJ2-7 - - TRBV19 CASSMWGYEQYF TGTGCCAGTAGTATGTGGGGCTACGAGCAGTACTTC
TRBJ2-7 TRBD1 - TRBV6-5 CASSYPQGAWEQYF TGTGCCAGCAGTTACCCGCAGGGGGCATGGGAGCAGTACTTC
TRBJ2-7 - - TRBV28 CASSPGAGQYF TGTGCCAGCAGCCCCGGAGCCGGGCAGTACTTC
TRBJ1-2 - - TRBV5-8 CASSLTGPYGYTF TGTGCCAGCAGCCTGACAGGACCCTATGGCTACACCTTC
TRBJ1-2 TRBD1 - TRBV6-5 CASSYQQGGEGYTF TGTGCCAGCAGTTATCAACAGGGGGGTGAGGGCTACACCTTC
TRBJ2-3 - once TRBV27 CASRLPQGPDTQYF TGTGCCAGCAGACTCCCCCAGGGCCCAGATACGCAGTATTTT
TRBJ2-3 - - TRBV11-2 CASSPYTDTQYF TGTGCCAGCAGCCCCTACACAGATACGCAGTATTTT
TRBJ2-3 - - TRBV9 CASSVGRASTDTQYF TGTGCCAGCAGCGTAGGCAGGGCTTCTACAGATACGCAGTATTTT
TRBJ2-1 - - TRBV29-1 CSVLRRGGRDEQFF TGCAGCGTCCTAAGGAGGGGGGGTCGCGATGAGCAGTTCTTC
TRBJ1-1 - few TRBV18 CASSPGRIEAFF TGTGCCAGCTCACCTGGACGGATTGAAGCTTTCTTT